The 13 T cell receptor beta chains reported below all come from one sample, sequenced in a study of molecular identifiers for immune sequencing clone quantification. TCRdb reanalysed the PCR reads using MiXCR and keeps one entry per CDR3 protein. The table includes approximately 90,000 distinct CDR3 sequences, around 20% detected once. The sequenced material came from naive CD8+ T cells from blood, with Jurkat cell RNA spiked in. Subset defined: FACS-sorted CD8+CD4-CCR7+CD45RA+ naive T cells. The receptors derive from a human donor in good health. Some libraries in this study had Jurkat cell RNA spiked in.

Of note for this clonotype: This may arise from a read error, as a much more abundant clone is one base away. Lacking the conserved final phenylalanine or tryptophan, this CDR3 likely reflects a read error. This chain joins TRBV7-8 and TRBJ2-3; TRBD2 aligns across 13 bases. Germline V gene data show CDR1 as SGHVS and CDR2 as FQNEAQ. Trimming at V came to 1 base and at J to 4 bases, leaving 5 bases not matched to a gene. This CDR3 has 17 residues. The CDR3 sequence: CASSLEWGLAGSDTQYL. The CDR3, as DNA: TGTGCCAGCAGCTTAGAATGGGGACTAGCGGGGTCAGATACGCAGTATCTT.

In its sample, this clonotype was seen many times. This chain joins TRBV7-6 and TRBJ2-1, with 11 bases matching TRBD2. This CDR3 has 16 amino acids. The J segment lost 7 bases and the V segment lost 5 bases, leaving 10 bases of the junction unmatched. Germline lookup yields CDR1 SGHVS and CDR2 FNYEAQ. CDR3 region: CASSPMGLAEKNEQFF. DNA for the CDR3: TGTGCCAGCAGCCCAATGGGACTAGCGGAGAAAAATGAGCAGTTCTTC. Using reference TRBV7-6 and TRBJ2-1 for the parts outside the CDR3, the full variable domain is GAGVSQSPRYKVTKRGQDVALRCDPISGHVSLYWYRQALGQGPEFLTYFNYEAQQDKSGLPNDRFSAERPEGSISTLTIQRTEQRDSAMYRCASSPMGLAEKNEQFFGPGTRLTVL.

The V call is TRBV7-9, the J call TRBJ1-2; D is possibly TRBD1 (5 bases). Germline CDR1 SEHNR, CDR2 FQNEAQ (reference sequence). Between the trimmed V and J ends, which lost 8 bases and 13 bases, there was a span of 23 bases. The CDR3 contains 13 residues. Here the CDR3 DNA reads TGTGCCAGCGGGGGAGCAGGCCTCCTCTTTTTCACCTTC. This translates into CASGGAGLLFFTF. Supplemented by reference TRBV7-9 and TRBJ1-2, the full variable domain reads DTGVSQNPRHKITKRGQNVTFRCDPISEHNRLYWYRQTLGQGPEFLTYFQNEAQLEKSRLLSDRFSAERPKGSFSTLEIQRTEQGDSAMYLCASGGAGLLFFTFGSGTRLTVV.

At least ten counts were recorded for this clonotype. This chain uses TRBV6-5 with TRBJ2-5; 14 nucleotides match TRBD2. Trimming at V came to 5 bases and at J to 5 bases, leaving 10 bases not matched to a gene. The CDR3 sequence is 17 residues long. Germline-derived CDR1 and CDR2 are MNHEY and SVGAGI. The chain's CDR3 is CASSILSGLAGVETQYF. The CDR3 DNA sequence: TGTGCCAGCAGTATCCTGTCGGGACTAGCGGGGGTGGAGACCCAGTACTTC.

This clonotype was recorded at least ten times. The chain is built from TRBV7-3 and TRBJ2-1; TRBD1 matches 10 bases. The germline V gene has CDR1 SGHTA and CDR2 FQGTGA. The ends lost 5 bases at V and 12 bases at J; junction bases unmatched: 16. The length of the CDR3 is 16 residues. CDR3 DNA sequence: TGTGCCAGCAGCCCCATAGGGGGGACAGGGGAAGAAGGGCAGTTCTTC. Its protein product is CASSPIGGTGEEGQFF.

This clonotype was picked up many times. The chain combines TRBV9 with TRBJ2-2, with TRBD2 as a possible D gene (5 bases). CDR1 is SGDLS, CDR2 YYNGEE, per germline. The CDR3 has 17 residues. Trimming took 0 bases from V and 0 from J, leaving 12 bases between them. CDR3 sequence: CASSVAVTEANTGELFF. Here the CDR3 DNA reads TGTGCCAGCAGCGTAGCGGTCACGGAGGCGAACACCGGGGAGCTGTTTTTT.

This clonotype was seen ten or more times. The chain is built from TRBV4-1 and TRBJ1-1; D might be TRBD1 (6 bases). The CDR3 length is 14 residues. Trimming took 3 bases from V and 3 from J, leaving 11 bases between them. Germline assignment: CDR1 MGHRA and CDR2 YSYEKL. In nucleotides, the CDR3 is TGCGCCAGCAGCCAGGGGGGCAGGGACACTGAAGCTTTCTTT. This gives the protein CASSQGGRDTEAFF.

Turning to this clonotype: A much bigger clone sits one base away, suggesting this may be a read error. The V and J genes are TRBV3-1 and TRBJ2-4, with D perhaps TRBD1 or TRBD2 (5 bases each). The CDR3 sequence is 18 residues long. The V gene's germline CDR1 is LGHDT and CDR2 YNNKEL (reference sequence). CDR3 sequence: CASSQGQLSYGAKTIQYF. The DNA of the CDR3 is TGTGCCAGCAGCCAAGGCCAGCTTAGCTACGGGGCCAAAACCATTCAGTACTTC.

This clonotype was found many times. The chain uses TRBV5-4 and TRBJ1-1, with D maybe TRBD1 (6 bases). The germline V gene encodes CDR1 SGHNT and CDR2 YYREEE (reference sequence). The CDR3 spans 14 residues. V dropped 4 bases and J dropped 4 bases, with 14 bases sitting between them. The DNA of the CDR3 is TGTGCCAGCAGCCCTCCTGGGGGCTTCACTGAAGCTTTCTTT. It specifies CASSPPGGFTEAFF. Together with reference TRBV5-4 and TRBJ1-1, the CDR3 gives the full variable domain: ETGVTQSPTHLIKTRGQQVTLRCSSQSGHNTVSWYQQALGQGPQFIFQYYREEENGRGNFPPRFSGLQFPNYSSELNVNALELDDSALYLCASSPPGGFTEAFFGQGTRLTVV.

The chain uses TRBV11-2 and TRBJ1-2; 9 positions match TRBD1. CDR3 size: 14 residues. Germline trimming cut 7 bases from V and 7 bases from J; bases unmatched to any gene: 10. Germline CDR1 and CDR2: SGHAT and FQNNGV. The CDR3: CASTAPGQGGGYTF. The CDR3 DNA is TGTGCCAGCACGGCCCCGGGACAGGGAGGTGGCTACACCTTC.

V gene TRBV7-3 combines with J gene TRBJ1-2, with TRBD1 matching 8 bases. This CDR3 is 14 amino acids long. Germline V CDR1 and CDR2: SGHTA, FQGTGA. Trimming removed 4 bases from V and 4 bases from J; junction bases left unmatched: 5. The CDR3: CASSSDRGFYGYTF. In DNA form, the CDR3 reads TGTGCCAGCAGCTCCGACAGGGGCTTCTATGGCTACACCTTC. Full variable domain (rest looked up from reference TRBV7-3 and TRBJ1-2): GAGVSQTPSNKVTEKGKYVELRCDPISGHTALYWYRQSLGQGPEFLIYFQGTGAADDSGLPNDRFFAVRPEGSVSTLKIQRTERGDSAVYLCASSSDRGFYGYTFGSGTRLTVV.

This clonotype has a count of ten or more. V is TRBV4-3 and J is TRBJ2-7; 8 bases line up with TRBD1. With 1 base clipped from V and 2 bases from J, the junction kept 1 base outside the gene matches. Germline-derived CDR1 and CDR2 are LGHNA and YSLEER. The CDR3 contains 14 residues. Here the CDR3 DNA reads TGCGCCAGCAGCCAAGTGGGACAGGCCTACGAGCAGTACTTC. Protein product: CASSQVGQAYEQYF.

At least ten counts were recorded for this clonotype. The chain joins TRBV5-1 to TRBJ1-4; D possibly corresponds to TRBD1 (5 bases). This CDR3 contains 15 residues. CDR1 is SGHRS, CDR2 YFSETQ, per germline. Trimming stripped 4 bases from V and 6 bases from J, with 16 bases between. This CDR3 reads CASSPSSGKDEKLFF. CDR3 nucleotide sequence: TGCGCCAGCAGCCCTTCTTCAGGGAAGGATGAAAAACTGTTTTTT.